This T cell receptor beta chain was retrieved from a study of CD8+CD57+ T cells in acquired aplastic anemia (dated by TCRdb to 2016 to 2019). Notes on the research overall: On average, sorted CD4+ and CD8+ cells yielded around 3.4 ug of extracted DNA, with a range of about 0.19 to 30 ug. Mean read counts for healthy donor samples were about 9.8 million for CD4+ cells and 11 million to 14 million for CD8+ cells.

The sample holds many counts of this clonotype. What antigen it recognizes has not been identified. One base away there is no much larger clone; base qualities are not given. Genomic DNA served as template for TCR beta VDJ combination and CDR3 sequence profiling. TCR repertoire sequencing was run on an Illumina HiSeq 2000. The published analysis was carried out like this. TRBV/TRBJ rearrangement plots, CDR3 size and DJ length profiles, and Simpson's diversity index were used to assess repertoires. The most abundant DNA sequence in the deep sequencing data was taken as the immunodominant clone. CDR3 amino acid sequences were checked for sharing between subjects and were compared against published repertoires and the VDJdb database. Using fastp trimming at Q25 and MiXCR clonotype assembly, TCRdb reanalyzed the public sequencing data and kept in-frame beta chains. Identical CDR3 proteins give one entry, which carries the most common genes and DNA. TCRdb, not the authors, supplied the V and J calls. Counted in this sample were hundreds of thousands of distinct CDR3 sequences; about 70% of them appeared once. The ten largest account for approximately 3.8% of the sample.

TCR repertoires of sorted CD4+ and CD8+ blood T cells from severe aplastic anemia patients and healthy subjects were deep-sequenced in the study. Ficoll-Paque density gradient centrifugation was used to isolate peripheral blood mononuclear cells. CD4+ and CD8+ T cells were sorted by FACS or magnetic beads before DNA extraction. CDR1 and CDR2 (DFQATT, SNEGSKA) derive from the germline V gene (reference sequence). V is shortened by 4 bases, J by 0 bases, and the region joining them spans 10 bases. The CDR3 holds 15 amino acids from the cysteine to the phenylalanine. The only DNA kept is the CDR3, 45 bases in frame from the first base. Paper-wide results and their limitations: Between patients and healthy controls, no significant difference in CD8+ Simpson's diversity was found (P=0.060). Although roughly 29 CD8+ CDR3 sequences were shared by patients and controls, these sequences appeared highly expressed in patients and within the immunodominant clones of patients.

This TCR came from a human donor in good health, serving as a control. The sequencing input was sorted CD4+, CD8+, or CD8+CD57+ T cells (not recorded which) from PBMCs. The chain links TRBV20-1 with TRBJ1-6; a confident D gene designation cannot be given. The CDR3 reads as follows: CSAKPGSSYNSPLHF. The DNA sequence is given as TGCAGTGCTAAGCCCGGGAGCTCCTATAATTCACCCCTCCACTTT.